The present entry profiles one T cell receptor (beta chain) with its context. Antigen unknown. These data originate in a study of chemoradiotherapy in HPV16-positive cancers. For the study at large: Candidate HPV-specific T-cell clones and common TCR motifs came from functional assays in two HPV16-positive patients.

Clones were read by immunoSEQ multiplex PCR, and TCRdb kept only the in-frame ones, dropping some. The repertoire holds about 53,000 clones, with roughly nine tenths as singletons. Study-wide findings and caveats: Candidate HPV-specific clones and E7-related TCR motifs grew in tumor during treatment. HPV-specific T cells were functionally defined from only two HPV16-positive patients.

This CDR3 has 15 residues. Germline loops: CDR1 KGHSH, CDR2 LQKENI. Trimming removed 6 bases from V and 5 bases from J; junction bases left unmatched: 11. The sequencing used blood, collected from a patient who underwent chemoradiotherapy. The sequence was collected from a human donor with HPV-associated anogenital cancer. The rearrangement links TRBV18 to TRBJ2-7; 9 positions match TRBD2. CDR3 sequence reads: CASSRRIAGAHEQYF. CDR3 in DNA: TGTGCCAGCTCCCGTAGGATAGCGGGAGCCCACGAGCAGTACTTC.